Ten or more counts support the clone carrying this TCR beta chain. TCRdb re-analysed the RT-PCR reads in MiXCR, keeping a single row per CDR3 protein. The sample lists about 680,000 distinct CDR3 sequences, 12% to 15% occurring once. The CDR3 length is 14 residues. V dropped 0 bases and J dropped 6 bases, with 12 bases sitting between them. Germline values: CDR1 ENHRY, CDR2 SYGVKD. This TCR was recovered from a female donor in good health, serving as a healthy control. The specimen was memory CD4+ T cells from blood. The V call is TRBV10-3, the J call TRBJ2-7; no clear D. The CDR3, as DNA: TGTGCCATCAGTGAGTCTAAAGATTCTCTCGAGCAGTACTTC. Amino acids: CAISESKDSLEQYF.